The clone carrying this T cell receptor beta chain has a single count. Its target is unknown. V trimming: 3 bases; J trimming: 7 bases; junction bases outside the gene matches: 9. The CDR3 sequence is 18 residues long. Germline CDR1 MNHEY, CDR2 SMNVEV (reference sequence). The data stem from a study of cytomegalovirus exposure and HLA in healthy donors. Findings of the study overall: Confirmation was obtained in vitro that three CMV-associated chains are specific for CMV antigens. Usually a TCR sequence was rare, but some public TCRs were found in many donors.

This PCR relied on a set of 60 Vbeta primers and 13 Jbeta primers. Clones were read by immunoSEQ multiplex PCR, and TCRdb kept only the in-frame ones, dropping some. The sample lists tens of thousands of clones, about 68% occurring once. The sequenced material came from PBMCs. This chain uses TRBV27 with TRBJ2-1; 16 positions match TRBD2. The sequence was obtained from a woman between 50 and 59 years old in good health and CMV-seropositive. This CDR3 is CASSFHPGLAGGPNEQFF. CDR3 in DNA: TGTGCCAGCAGTTTTCATCCGGGACTAGCGGGGGGGCCAAATGAGCAGTTCTTC.